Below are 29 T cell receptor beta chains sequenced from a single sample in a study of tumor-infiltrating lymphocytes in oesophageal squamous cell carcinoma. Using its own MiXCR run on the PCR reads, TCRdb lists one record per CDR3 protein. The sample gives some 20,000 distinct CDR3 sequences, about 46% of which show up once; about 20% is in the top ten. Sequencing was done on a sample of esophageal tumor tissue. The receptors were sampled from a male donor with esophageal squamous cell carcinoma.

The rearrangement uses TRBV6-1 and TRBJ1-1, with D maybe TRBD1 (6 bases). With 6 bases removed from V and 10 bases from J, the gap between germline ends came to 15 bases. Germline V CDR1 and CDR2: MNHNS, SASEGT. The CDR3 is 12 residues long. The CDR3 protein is CASSYSGVSAFF. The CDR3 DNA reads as TGTGCCAGCAGCTATTCAGGGGTGTCAGCTTTCTTT.

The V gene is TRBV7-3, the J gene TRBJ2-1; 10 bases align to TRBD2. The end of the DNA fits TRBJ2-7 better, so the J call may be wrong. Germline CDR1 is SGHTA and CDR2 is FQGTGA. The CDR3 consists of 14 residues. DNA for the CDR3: TGTGCCAGCAGCCCCCAAGCGGGAGGGCCCGAGCAGTACTTC. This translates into CASSPQAGGPEQYF.

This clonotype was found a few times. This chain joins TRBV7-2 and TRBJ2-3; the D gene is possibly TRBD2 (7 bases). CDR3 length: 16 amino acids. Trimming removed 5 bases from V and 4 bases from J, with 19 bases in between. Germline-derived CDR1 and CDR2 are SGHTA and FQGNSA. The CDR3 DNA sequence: TGTGCCAGCAGCCCCGGGGGCGGGAGAGCAGCAGATACGCAGTATTTT. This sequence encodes CASSPGGGRAADTQYF.

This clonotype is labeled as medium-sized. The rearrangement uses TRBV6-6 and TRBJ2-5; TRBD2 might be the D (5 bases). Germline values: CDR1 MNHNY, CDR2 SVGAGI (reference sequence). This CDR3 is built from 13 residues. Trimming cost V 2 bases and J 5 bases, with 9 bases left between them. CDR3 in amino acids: CASSYGRWETQYF. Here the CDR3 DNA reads TGTGCCAGCAGTTACGGGAGATGGGAGACCCAGTACTTC.

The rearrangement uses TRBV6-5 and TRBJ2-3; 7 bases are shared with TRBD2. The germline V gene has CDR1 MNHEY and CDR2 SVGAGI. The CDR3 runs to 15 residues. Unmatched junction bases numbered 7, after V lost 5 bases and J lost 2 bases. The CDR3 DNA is TGTGCCAGCAGTCGACTAGCTGCTAACACAGATACGCAGTATTTT. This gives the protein CASSRLAANTDTQYF.

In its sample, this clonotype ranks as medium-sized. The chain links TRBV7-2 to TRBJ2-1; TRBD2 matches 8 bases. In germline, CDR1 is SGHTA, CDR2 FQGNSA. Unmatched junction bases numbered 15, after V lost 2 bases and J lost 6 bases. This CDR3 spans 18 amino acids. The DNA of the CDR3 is TGTGCCAGCAGCTTAAATCCCATTTTTACGGGAGGGCCCAATGAGCAGTTCTTC. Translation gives CASSLNPIFTGGPNEQFF.

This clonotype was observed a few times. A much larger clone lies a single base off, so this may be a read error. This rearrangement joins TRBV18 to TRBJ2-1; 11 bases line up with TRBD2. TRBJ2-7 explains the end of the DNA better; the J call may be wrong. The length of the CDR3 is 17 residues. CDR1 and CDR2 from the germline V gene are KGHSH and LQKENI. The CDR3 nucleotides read TGTGCCAGCTCACCACCTAGCGGGGGGGTCTCCTACAATGAGCAGTACTTC. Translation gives CASSPPSGGVSYNEQYF.

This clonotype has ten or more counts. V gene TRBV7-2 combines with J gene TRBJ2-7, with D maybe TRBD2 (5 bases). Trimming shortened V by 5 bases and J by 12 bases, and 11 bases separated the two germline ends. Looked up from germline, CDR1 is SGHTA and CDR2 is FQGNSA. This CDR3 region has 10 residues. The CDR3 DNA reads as TGTGCCAGCAGCCCGGGGTGGGGGTACTTC. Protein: CASSPGWGYF.

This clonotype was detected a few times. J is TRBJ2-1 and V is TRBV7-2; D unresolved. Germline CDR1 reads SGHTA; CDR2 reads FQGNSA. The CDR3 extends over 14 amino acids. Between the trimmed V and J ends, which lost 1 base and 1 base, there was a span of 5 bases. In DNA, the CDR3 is TGTGCCAGCAGCTTAGGGCTGTCCTACAATGAGCAGTTCTTC. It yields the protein CASSLGLSYNEQFF.

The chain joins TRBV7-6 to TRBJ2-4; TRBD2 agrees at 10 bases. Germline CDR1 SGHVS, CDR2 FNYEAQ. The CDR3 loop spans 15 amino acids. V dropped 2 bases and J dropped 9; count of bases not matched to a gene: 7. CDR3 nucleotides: TGTGCCAGCAGCTTATCTAGCGGGGGCCTGGGCATTCAGTACTTC. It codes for CASSLSSGGLGIQYF.

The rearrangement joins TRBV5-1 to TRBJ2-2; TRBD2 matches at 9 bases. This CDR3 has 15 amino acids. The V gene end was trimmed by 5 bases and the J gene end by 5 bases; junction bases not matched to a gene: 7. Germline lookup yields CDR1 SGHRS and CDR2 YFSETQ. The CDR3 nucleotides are TGCGCCAGCAGGGCTAGCGGGGTAGATACCGGGGAGCTGTTTTTT. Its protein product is CASRASGVDTGELFF.

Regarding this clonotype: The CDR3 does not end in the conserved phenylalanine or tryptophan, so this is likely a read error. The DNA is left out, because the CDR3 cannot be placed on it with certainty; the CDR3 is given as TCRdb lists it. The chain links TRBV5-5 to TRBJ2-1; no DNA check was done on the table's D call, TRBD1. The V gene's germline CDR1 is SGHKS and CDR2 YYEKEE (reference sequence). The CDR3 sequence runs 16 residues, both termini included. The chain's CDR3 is CASSSVGGYYEQYFGN.

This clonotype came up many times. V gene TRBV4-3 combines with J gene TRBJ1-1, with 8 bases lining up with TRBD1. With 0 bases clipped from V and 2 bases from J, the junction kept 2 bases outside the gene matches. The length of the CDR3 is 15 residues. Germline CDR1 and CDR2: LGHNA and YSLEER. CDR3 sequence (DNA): TGCGCCAGCAGCCAAGACAGGGGGCGAAACACTGAAGCTTTCTTT. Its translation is CASSQDRGRNTEAFF.

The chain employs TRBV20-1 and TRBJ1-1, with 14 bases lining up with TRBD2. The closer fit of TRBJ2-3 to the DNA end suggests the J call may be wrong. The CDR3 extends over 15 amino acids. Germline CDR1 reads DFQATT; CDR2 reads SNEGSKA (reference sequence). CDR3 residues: CSAPTGTSGSDTQYF. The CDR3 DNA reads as TGCAGTGCCCCGACTGGGACTAGCGGGAGTGATACGCAGTATTTT.

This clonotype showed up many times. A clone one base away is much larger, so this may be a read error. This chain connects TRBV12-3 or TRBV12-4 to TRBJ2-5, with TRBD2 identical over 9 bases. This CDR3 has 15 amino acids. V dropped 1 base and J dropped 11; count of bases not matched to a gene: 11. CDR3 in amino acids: CASSLGTSDYNEQYF. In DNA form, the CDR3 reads TGTGCCAGCAGTTTAGGGACTAGCGACTACAATGAGCAGTACTTC.

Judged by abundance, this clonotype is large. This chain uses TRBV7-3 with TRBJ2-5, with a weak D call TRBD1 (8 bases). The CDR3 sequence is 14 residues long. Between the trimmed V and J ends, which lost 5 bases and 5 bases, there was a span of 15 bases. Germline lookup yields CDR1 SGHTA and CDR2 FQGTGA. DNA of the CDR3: TGTGCCAGCAGCCCCAGGGGGCGGGGGGAGACCCAGTACTTC. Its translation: CASSPRGRGETQYF.

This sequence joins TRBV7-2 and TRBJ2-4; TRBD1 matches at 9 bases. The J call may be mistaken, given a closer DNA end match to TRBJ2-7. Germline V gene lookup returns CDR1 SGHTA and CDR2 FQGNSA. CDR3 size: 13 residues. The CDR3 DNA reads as TGTGCCAGCAGCCGGACAGGGGTTTACGAGCAGTACTTC. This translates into CASSRTGVYEQYF.

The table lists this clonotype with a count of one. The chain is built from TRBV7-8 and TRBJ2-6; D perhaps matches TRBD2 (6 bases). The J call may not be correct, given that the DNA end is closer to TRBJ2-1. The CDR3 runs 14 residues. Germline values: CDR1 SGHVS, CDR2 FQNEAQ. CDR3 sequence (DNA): TGTGCCAGCAGCTTAGTTGGACTAAACGATGAGCAGTTCTTC. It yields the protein CASSLVGLNDEQFF.

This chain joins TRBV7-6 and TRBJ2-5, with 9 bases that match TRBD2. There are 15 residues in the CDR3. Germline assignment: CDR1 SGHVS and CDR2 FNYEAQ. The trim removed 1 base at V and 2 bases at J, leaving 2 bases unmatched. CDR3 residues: CASSLGGRGQETQYF. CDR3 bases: TGTGCCAGCAGCTTAGGCGGGAGGGGACAAGAGACCCAGTACTTC.

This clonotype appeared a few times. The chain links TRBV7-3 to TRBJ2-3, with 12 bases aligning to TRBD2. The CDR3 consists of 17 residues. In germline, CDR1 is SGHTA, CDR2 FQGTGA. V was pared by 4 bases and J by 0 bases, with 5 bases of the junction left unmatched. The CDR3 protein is CASSSTGTSGSTDTQYF. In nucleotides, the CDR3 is TGTGCCAGCAGCTCAACCGGGACTAGCGGGAGCACAGATACGCAGTATTTT.

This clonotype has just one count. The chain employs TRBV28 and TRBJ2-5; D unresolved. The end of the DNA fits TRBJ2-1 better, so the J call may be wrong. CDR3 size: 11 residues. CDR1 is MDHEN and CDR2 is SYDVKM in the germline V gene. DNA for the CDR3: TGTGCCAGCAGTTTGGGTCGTGAGCAGTTCTTC. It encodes CASSLGREQFF.

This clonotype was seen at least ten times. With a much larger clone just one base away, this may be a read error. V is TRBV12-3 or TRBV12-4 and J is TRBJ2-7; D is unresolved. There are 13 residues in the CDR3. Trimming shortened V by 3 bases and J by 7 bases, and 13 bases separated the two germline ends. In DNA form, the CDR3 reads TGTGCCAGCAGTTTGTTCGAGGTGGGTGAGCAGTACTTC. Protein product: CASSLFEVGEQYF.

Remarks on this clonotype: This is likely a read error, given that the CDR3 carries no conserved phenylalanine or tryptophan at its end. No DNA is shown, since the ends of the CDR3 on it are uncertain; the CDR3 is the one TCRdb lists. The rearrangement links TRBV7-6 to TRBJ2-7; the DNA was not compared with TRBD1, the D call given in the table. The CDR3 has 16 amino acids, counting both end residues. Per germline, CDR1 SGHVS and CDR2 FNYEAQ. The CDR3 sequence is CASSLAGTDETQYFGS.

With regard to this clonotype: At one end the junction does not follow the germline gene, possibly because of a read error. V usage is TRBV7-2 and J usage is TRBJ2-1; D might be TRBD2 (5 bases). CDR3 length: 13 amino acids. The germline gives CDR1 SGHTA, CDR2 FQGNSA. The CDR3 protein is CASSLDRGSPLHF. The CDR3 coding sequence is TGTGCCAGCAGCTTGGACCGGGGTTCACCCCTCCACTTC.

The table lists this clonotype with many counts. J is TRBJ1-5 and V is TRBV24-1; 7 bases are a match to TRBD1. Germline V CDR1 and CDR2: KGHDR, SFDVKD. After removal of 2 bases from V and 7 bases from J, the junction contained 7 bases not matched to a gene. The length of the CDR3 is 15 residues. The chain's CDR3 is CATSDSTGLGQPQHF. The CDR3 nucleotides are TGTGCCACCAGTGATTCGACAGGGCTGGGCCAGCCCCAGCATTTT.

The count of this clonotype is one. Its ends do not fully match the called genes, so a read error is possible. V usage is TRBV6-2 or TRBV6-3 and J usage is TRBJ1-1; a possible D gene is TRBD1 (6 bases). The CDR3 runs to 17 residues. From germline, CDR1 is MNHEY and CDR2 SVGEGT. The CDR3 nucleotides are TGTGCCAGCAGTTACCGGCAGGGGAGCGGGAGTTCCTACGAGCAGTACTTT. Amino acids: CASSYRQGSGSSYEQYF.

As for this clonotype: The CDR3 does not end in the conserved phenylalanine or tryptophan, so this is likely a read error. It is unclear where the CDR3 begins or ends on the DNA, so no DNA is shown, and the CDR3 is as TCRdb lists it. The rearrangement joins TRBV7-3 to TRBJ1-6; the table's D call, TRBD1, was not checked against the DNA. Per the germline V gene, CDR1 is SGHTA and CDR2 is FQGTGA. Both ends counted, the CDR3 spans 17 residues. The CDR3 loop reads CASSSSGGSYNEQFFGP.

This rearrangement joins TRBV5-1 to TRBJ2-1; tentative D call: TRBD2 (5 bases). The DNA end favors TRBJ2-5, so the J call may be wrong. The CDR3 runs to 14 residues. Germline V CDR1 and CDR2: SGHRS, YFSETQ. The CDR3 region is CASSLGGIQETQYF. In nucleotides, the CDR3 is TGCGCCAGCAGCTTGGGAGGGATCCAAGAGACCCAGTACTTC.

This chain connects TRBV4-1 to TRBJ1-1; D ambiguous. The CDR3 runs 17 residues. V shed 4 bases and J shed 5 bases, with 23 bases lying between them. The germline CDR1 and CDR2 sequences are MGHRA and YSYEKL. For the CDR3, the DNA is TGCGCCAGCAGCCCTCTTTCGTTAACGGGGTCGGAGACTGAAGCTTTCTTT. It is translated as CASSPLSLTGSETEAFF.